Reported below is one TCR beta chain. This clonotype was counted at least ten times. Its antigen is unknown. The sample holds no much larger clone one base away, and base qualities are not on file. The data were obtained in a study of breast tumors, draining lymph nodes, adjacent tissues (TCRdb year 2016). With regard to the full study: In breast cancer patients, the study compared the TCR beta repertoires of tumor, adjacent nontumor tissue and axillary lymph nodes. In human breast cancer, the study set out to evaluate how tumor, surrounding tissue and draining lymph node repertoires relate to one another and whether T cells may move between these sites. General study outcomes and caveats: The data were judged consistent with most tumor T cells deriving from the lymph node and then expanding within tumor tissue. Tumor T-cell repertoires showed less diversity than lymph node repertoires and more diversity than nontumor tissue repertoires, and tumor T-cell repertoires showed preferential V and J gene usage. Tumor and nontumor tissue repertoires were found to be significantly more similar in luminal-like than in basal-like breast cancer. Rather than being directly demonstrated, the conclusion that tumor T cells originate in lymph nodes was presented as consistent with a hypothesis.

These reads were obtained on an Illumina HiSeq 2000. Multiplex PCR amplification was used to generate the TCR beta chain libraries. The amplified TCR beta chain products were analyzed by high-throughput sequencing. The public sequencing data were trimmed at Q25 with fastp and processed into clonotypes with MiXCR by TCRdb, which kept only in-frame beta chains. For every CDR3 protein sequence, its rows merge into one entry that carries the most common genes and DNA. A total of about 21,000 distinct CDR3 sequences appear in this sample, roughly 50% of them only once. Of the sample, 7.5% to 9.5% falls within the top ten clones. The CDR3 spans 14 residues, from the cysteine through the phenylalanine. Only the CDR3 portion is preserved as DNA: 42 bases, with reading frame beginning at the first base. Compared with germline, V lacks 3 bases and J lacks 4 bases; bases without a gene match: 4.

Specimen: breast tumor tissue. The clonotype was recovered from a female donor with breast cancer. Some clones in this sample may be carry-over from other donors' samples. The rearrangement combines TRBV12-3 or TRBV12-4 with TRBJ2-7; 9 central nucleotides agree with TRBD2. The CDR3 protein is CASSLTAGGYEQYF. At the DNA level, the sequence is TGTGCCAGCAGTTTGACGGCGGGAGGGTACGAGCAGTACTTC.